A selection of T cell receptor beta chains follows, all from one sample in a study of blood T cells in healthy people across ages. TCRdb passed the 5' RACE reads through MiXCR, listing each CDR3 protein once. This sample carries about 1.1 million distinct CDR3 sequences, roughly two fifths of them seen once, and the ten largest clones take less than 15%. The sample consisted of blood. Receptors were obtained from a young man in good health. CDR3s leave out the opening cysteine and the closing phenylalanine or tryptophan. The order of the fields is J gene, V gene, CDR3 protein.

j_call: TRBJ1-2
v_call: TRBV7-9
cdr3_aa: ASSPSPSYYGDT

j_call: TRBJ2-5
v_call: TRBV21-1
cdr3_aa: ASSPKVGLADQETQY

j_call: TRBJ1-2
v_call: TRBV6-1
cdr3_aa: ASSDTGTVRGYT

j_call: TRBJ1-3
v_call: TRBV5-1
cdr3_aa: ASSLRTGTGNTIY

j_call: TRBJ2-7
v_call: TRBV5-1
cdr3_aa: ASSLEGSGGSSYEQY

j_call: TRBJ1-1
v_call: TRBV3-1
cdr3_aa: ASSPGGANTEAF

j_call: TRBJ2-1
v_call: TRBV6-2/TRBV6-3
cdr3_aa: ASSYQRDSSYNEQF

j_call: TRBJ1-2
v_call: TRBV7-9
cdr3_aa: ASSFGSYGYT

j_call: TRBJ2-1
v_call: TRBV29-1
cdr3_aa: SVLTSGGTYNEQF

j_call: TRBJ1-1
v_call: TRBV29-1
cdr3_aa: SVRPRLNTEAF

j_call: TRBJ1-2
v_call: TRBV10-3
cdr3_aa: AISDPWDGYT

j_call: NA
v_call: TRBV18
cdr3_aa: ASSPPNPGNYEQY

j_call: TRBJ1-2
v_call: TRBV6-5
cdr3_aa: ASKPTGSNYGYT

j_call: TRBJ2-2
v_call: TRBV6-2/TRBV6-3
cdr3_aa: ASSYLTGTGELF

j_call: TRBJ1-6
v_call: TRBV20-1
cdr3_aa: SAREGTAMKVPLH

j_call: TRBJ2-1
v_call: TRBV7-2
cdr3_aa: ASSLTRSNEQF

j_call: TRBJ2-5
v_call: TRBV27
cdr3_aa: ASSKPGQGRETQY

j_call: TRBJ1-4
v_call: TRBV4-3
cdr3_aa: ASSLYGATNEKLF

j_call: NA
v_call: TRBV11-2
cdr3_aa: ASSLSSGYSYNEQY

j_call: TRBJ1-2
v_call: TRBV6-5
cdr3_aa: ASSQVVGTGTYGYT

j_call: TRBJ1-4
v_call: TRBV28
cdr3_aa: ASSPIRNEKLF

j_call: TRBJ1-1
v_call: TRBV20-1
cdr3_aa: SALPDRDTEAF

j_call: TRBJ1-2
v_call: TRBV12-3/TRBV12-4
cdr3_aa: ASSLESGGVYGYT

j_call: TRBJ1-5
v_call: TRBV2
cdr3_aa: ASTAGPIGPQH

j_call: TRBJ1-5
v_call: TRBV12-5
cdr3_aa: ASGSDVWPQH

j_call: NA
v_call: TRBV30
cdr3_aa: AWSMGTETQY

j_call: TRBJ2-2
v_call: TRBV6-2/TRBV6-3
cdr3_aa: ASSYGIGGATGELF

j_call: TRBJ1-1
v_call: TRBV20-1
cdr3_aa: SARPLTDTEAF

j_call: TRBJ2-2
v_call: TRBV5-1
cdr3_aa: ASSHVGPPDTGELF

j_call: TRBJ1-1
v_call: TRBV7-2
cdr3_aa: ASSLDRGKAF

j_call: TRBJ2-1
v_call: TRBV5-1
cdr3_aa: ASSLRQGIGGEQF

j_call: TRBJ1-2
v_call: TRBV9
cdr3_aa: ASGVASTGNYGYT

j_call: TRBJ2-7
v_call: TRBV4-3
cdr3_aa: ASSQLQGGEQY

j_call: TRBJ2-1
v_call: TRBV29-1
cdr3_aa: SVDLPGGAVNEQF

j_call: TRBJ1-2
v_call: TRBV11-2
cdr3_aa: ASSFGAGTNHGYT

j_call: TRBJ1-2
v_call: TRBV15
cdr3_aa: ATSRDPAVTGKANYGYT

j_call: TRBJ1-6
v_call: TRBV28
cdr3_aa: ASSAPSNSPLH

j_call: TRBJ1-1
v_call: TRBV3-1
cdr3_aa: ASKTVGTEAF

j_call: TRBJ2-3
v_call: TRBV6-5
cdr3_aa: ASSYSSVADTQY

j_call: TRBJ2-7
v_call: TRBV6-1
cdr3_aa: ASSDGTGGSSYEQY

j_call: TRBJ1-1
v_call: TRBV6-5
cdr3_aa: ASSSGGQGLNTEAF

j_call: TRBJ2-1
v_call: TRBV4-2
cdr3_aa: ASSLRTSGDLSYNEQF

j_call: TRBJ2-2
v_call: TRBV7-6
cdr3_aa: ASSLEGWTGFTGELF

j_call: TRBJ1-2
v_call: TRBV7-9
cdr3_aa: ASSSISPILGYT

j_call: TRBJ1-2
v_call: TRBV25-1
cdr3_aa: ASSEFRTGSGYT

j_call: TRBJ1-5
v_call: TRBV27
cdr3_aa: ASRAQGDQPQH